The 12 T cell receptor beta chains below come from one sample, sequenced in a study of beta chain features in type 1 diabetes. Study-level points and caveats: Among all four CD4+ subsets, Type 1 diabetes patients had TCRB CDR3s that were moderately but significantly shorter.

Of the isolated RNA, all was reverse transcribed, and so the sequenced material was expressed TCRB transcripts. The repertoire was sequenced with immunoSEQ multiplex PCR; TCRdb's copy has only in-frame clones and lacks some. There are 300,000 to 350,000 clones in the sample; approximately 9.7% occur only once, and 0.9% to 1.1% lies in the top ten. Their antigen targets remain unknown. Sequencing used central memory CD4+ T cells from blood. The receptors were gathered from a young man with type 1 diabetes.

The rearrangement joins TRBV5-4 to TRBJ1-5; 8 bases are shared with TRBD1. Germline V gene lookup returns CDR1 SGHNT and CDR2 YYREEE (reference sequence). The CDR3 has 15 residues. V shed 2 bases, J shed 6 bases, and the junction held 7 bases outside the gene matches. CDR3: CASSLARTGSQPQHF. In nucleotides, the CDR3 is TGTGCCAGCAGCTTAGCGAGGACAGGGAGTCAGCCCCAGCATTTT. The variable domain in full, completed from reference TRBV5-4 and TRBJ1-5, reads ETGVTQSPTHLIKTRGQQVTLRCSSQSGHNTVSWYQQALGQGPQFIFQYYREEENGRGNFPPRFSGLQFPNYSSELNVNALELDDSALYLCASSLARTGSQPQHFGDGTRLSIL.

The chain carries TRBV7-9 and TRBJ2-7; D is unclear. This CDR3 has 13 residues. V was trimmed by 2 bases and J by 2 bases, leaving 7 bases between them. Germline V CDR1 and CDR2: SEHNR, FQNEAQ (reference sequence). CDR3 amino acids: CASSLSGTYEQYF. In nucleotides, the CDR3 is TGTGCCAGCAGCTTATCTGGGACCTACGAGCAGTACTTC.

This clone has a handful of counts. Other nucleotide sequences from this sample produce the same CDR3. The rearrangement uses TRBV7-9 and TRBJ2-5, with D possibly matching TRBD1 (5 bases). Trimming stripped 5 bases from V and 5 bases from J, with 6 bases between. The CDR3 loop spans 11 amino acids. CDR1 is SEHNR and CDR2 is FQNEAQ in the germline V gene (reference sequence). DNA for the CDR3: TGTGCCAGCAGCCCAGGGGAGACCCAGTACTTC. As protein: CASSPGETQYF.

The J gene is TRBJ1-4, the V gene TRBV29-1, with TRBD1 as a possible D gene (5 bases). The CDR3 spans 14 residues. V was pared by 3 bases and J by 8 bases, with 16 bases between. Germline V gene sequence: CDR1 SQVTM, CDR2 ANQGSEA. CDR3 amino acids: CSVDSDTGNEKLFF. CDR3 nucleotide sequence: TGCAGCGTTGATAGTGATACAGGAAACGAAAAACTGTTTTTT. The full variable domain, in which reference TRBV29-1 and TRBJ1-4 provide the parts outside the CDR3, is SAVISQKPSRDICQRGTSLTIQCQVDSQVTMMFWYRQQPGQSLTLIATANQGSEATYESGFVIDKFPISRPNLTFSTLTVSNMSPEDSSIYLCSVDSDTGNEKLFFGSGTQLSVL.

The chain carries TRBV5-6 and TRBJ1-3; tentative D call: TRBD1 (6 bases). Trimming took off 2 bases at V and 7 bases at J, with 16 bases between the two ends. CDR3 length: 15 amino acids. CDR1 and CDR2 from the germline V gene are SGHDT and YYEEEE. In DNA, the CDR3 is TGTGCCAGCAGCTTATGGGGGCTCCCCGGGAACACCATATATTTT. Translated: CASSLWGLPGNTIYF.

The V call is TRBV13, the J call TRBJ2-1; possibly TRBD2 for D (5 bases). The CDR3 extends over 17 amino acids. Per the germline V gene, CDR1 is PRHDT and CDR2 is FYEKMQ (reference sequence). Trimming took off 2 bases at V and 5 bases at J, with 19 bases between the two ends. In DNA, the CDR3 is TGTGCCAGCAGCTTACTGTCCCGGGTCGCGGGTGACAATGAGCAGTTCTTC. Residues: CASSLLSRVAGDNEQFF. The full variable domain, its missing parts supplied by reference TRBV13 and TRBJ2-1, is AAGVIQSPRHLIKEKRETATLKCYPIPRHDTVYWYQQGPGQDPQFLISFYEKMQSDKGSIPDRFSAQQFSDYHSELNMSSLELGDSALYFCASSLLSRVAGDNEQFFGPGTRLTVL.

This chain uses TRBV7-2 with TRBJ2-3; 8 nucleotides agree with TRBD2. Germline CDR1 reads SGHTA; CDR2 reads FQGNSA. CDR3 size: 17 residues. With 5 bases clipped from V and 3 bases from J, the junction kept 13 bases outside the gene matches. CDR3 protein: CASSPLPGGPRTDTQYF. As DNA, the CDR3 is TGTGCCAGCAGCCCACTTCCGGGGGGGCCAAGGACAGATACGCAGTATTTT.

V gene TRBV6-5 combines with J gene TRBJ2-5, with no clear D. The V and J ends lost 6 bases and 5 bases respectively, with 19 bases between them. CDR1 MNHEY and CDR2 SVGAGI come from the germline V gene. The CDR3 is made up of 15 amino acids. The CDR3 spells CASSPPLGAVETQYF. The CDR3 nucleotides read TGTGCCAGCAGCCCCCCTCTGGGTGCAGTGGAGACCCAGTACTTC.

This clone was picked up a small number of times. The chain carries TRBV19 and TRBJ2-7, with D tentatively TRBD2 (5 bases). The CDR3 is made up of 13 amino acids. The germline CDR1 and CDR2 sequences are LNHDA and SQIVND (reference sequence). V lost 1 base and J 3 bases, leaving 7 bases between the germline ends. In DNA form, the CDR3 reads TGTGCCAGTAGTATAGGAGGAGGCTACGAGCAGTACTTC. Its protein product is CASSIGGGYEQYF. Variable domain in full (rest from reference TRBV19 and TRBJ2-7): DGGITQSPKYLFRKEGQNVTLSCEQNLNHDAMYWYRQDPGQGLRLIYYSQIVNDFQKGDIAEGYSVSREKKESFPLTVTSAQKNPTAFYLCASSIGGGYEQYFGPGTRLTVT.

This clone appeared a few times. The rearrangement links TRBV14 to TRBJ1-1, with unresolved D. In germline, CDR1 is SGHDN, CDR2 FVKESK. This CDR3 is 14 amino acids long. V was cut by 1 base and J by 7 bases, with 13 bases left in between. Here the CDR3 DNA reads TGTGCCAGCAGCCAAGTATATGGTCAGGTTGAAGCTTTCTTT. Translated: CASSQVYGQVEAFF.

The chain carries TRBV7-2 and TRBJ1-6, with TRBD1 identical over 9 bases. The CDR3 is made up of 14 amino acids. In germline, CDR1 is SGHTA, CDR2 FQGNSA. Unmatched junction bases numbered 4, after V lost 5 bases and J lost 8 bases. The CDR3 loop is CASSLDRGDSPLHF. The DNA for the CDR3 is TGTGCCAGCAGCCTTGACAGGGGGGATTCACCCCTCCACTTT. The entire variable domain, with the rest obtained from reference TRBV7-2 and TRBJ1-6, is as follows: GAGVSQSPSNKVTEKGKDVELRCDPISGHTALYWYRQSLGQGLEFLIYFQGNSAPDKSGLPSDRFSAERTGGSVSTLTIQRTQQEDSAVYLCASSLDRGDSPLHFGNGTRLTVT.

The V call is TRBV7-2, the J call TRBJ2-2; the match to TRBD1 covers 10 bases. V shed 6 bases, J shed 5 bases, and the junction held 6 bases outside the gene matches. Germline V gene lookup returns CDR1 SGHTA and CDR2 FQGNSA. CDR3 length: 15 residues. The CDR3 DNA follows: TGTGCCAGCAGTCGACAGGGGGCGGCTACCGGGGAGCTGTTTTTT. This encodes CASSRQGAATGELFF.